This is a list of T cell receptor beta chains from one sample in a study of T cells in Graves' hyperthyroidism and ophthalmopathy. Each CDR3 protein is one row after TCRdb ran MiXCR on the multiplex PCR reads. The sample shows more than 500,000 distinct CDR3 sequences, about 46% of them seen only once. Input material: peripheral blood or thyroid tissue (not recorded which). Receptors originate from an adult woman with Graves' disease, either hyperthyroidism or ophthalmopathy (not recorded which). CDR3s include the opening cysteine and the closing phenylalanine or tryptophan. D genes are given only for firm matches. Size is stated for part of the rows, as once, few or many counts, or as a class when the clone is expanded.

j_gene	abundance	v_gene	d_gene	CDR3nt	CDR3aa
TRBJ2-7	many	TRBV13	NA	TGTGCCAGCAGCCCGTCTAGGAGCTCCTACGAGCAGTACTTC	CASSPSRSSYEQYF
TRBJ2-5	many	TRBV2	TRBD1	TGTGCCAGCAGTGTGGACAGGGGCGAAGAGACCCAGTACTTC	CASSVDRGEETQYF
TRBJ1-2	NA	TRBV9	NA	TGTGCCAGCCCCCCCCCCCCCCCCCCCCCCCCCCCCCCCTTC	CASPPPPPPPPPPF
TRBJ1-2	many	TRBV20-1	TRBD1	TGCAGTGCTAGTCAACCGGGACAGAGCGATGGCTACACCTTC	CSASQPGQSDGYTF
TRBJ1-1	many	TRBV2	TRBD1	TGTGCCAGCAGTCGGGACAGGGTAACGCTGGGTACTGAAGCTTTCTTT	CASSRDRVTLGTEAFF
TRBJ2-7	NA	TRBV7-2	TRBD2	TGTGCCAGCAGCGAGGGACTACCAGGACGCGACGAGCAGTACTTC	CASSEGLPGRDEQYF
TRBJ2-7	once	TRBV7-9	TRBD1	TGTGCCAGCAGCTTAGGGTCGGGACAGGGGGACTACGAGCAGTACTTC	CASSLGSGQGDYEQYF
TRBJ2-5	NA	TRBV2	TRBD1	TGTGCCACCCGGGACAGGCCCCAAGAGACCCAGTACTTC	CATRDRPQETQYF
TRBJ2-5	NA	TRBV19	TRBD1	TGTGCCAGTAGTACCGGGACAGGGGCCGGGGAGACCCAGTACTTC	CASSTGTGAGETQYF
TRBJ2-7	NA	TRBV7-2	TRBD1	TGTGCCAGCAGCTTGGGGACAGTTTACTCCTACGAGCAGTACTTC	CASSLGTVYSYEQYF
TRBJ2-2	many	TRBV7-6	TRBD2	TGTGCCAGCAGCCCACGGGAGGTGACCGGGGAGCTGTTTTTT	CASSPREVTGELFF
TRBJ2-7	many	TRBV5-7	NA	TGTCCGGCCCCCCACGAGCAGTACTTC	CPAPHEQYF
TRBJ1-6	many	TRBV10-3	NA	TGTGCCATCACAGGTCGGAATAATTCACCCCTCCACTTT	CAITGRNNSPLHF
TRBJ2-5	NA	TRBV7-8	NA	TGTGCCAGCAGCTTAGGTCCATTGGGGTACCAAGAGACCCAGTACTTC	CASSLGPLGYQETQYF
TRBJ1-1	NA	TRBV7-8	NA	TGTGCCAGCAGCCGACCCCTTTCGGGAGCTGAAGCTTTCTTT	CASSRPLSGAEAFF
TRBJ1-2	many	TRBV19	TRBD1	TGTGCCAGTAGTAAAAACCGGGACAGGAGCTATGGCTACACCTTC	CASSKNRDRSYGYTF
TRBJ2-7	NA	TRBV2	TRBD2	TGCGCCAGCTCCAGGGTGGCGGGGGGCTCCTACGAGCAGTACTTC	CASSRVAGGSYEQYF
TRBJ2-2	NA	TRBV2	TRBD2	TGTGCCAGCAACGCGATTAGGACTAGCGGGAGAATGGCCGGGGAGCTGTTTTTT	CASNAIRTSGRMAGELFF
TRBJ1-1	few	TRBV15	NA	TGTGCCACCAGCAGAGATCCCGGTGCCACTGAAGCTTTCTTT	CATSRDPGATEAFF
TRBJ2-2	few	TRBV5-1	TRBD2	TGCGCCAGCAGCTCGGAACCTAGCGGGAGCGGGGAGCTGTTTTTT	CASSSEPSGSGELFF
TRBJ2-5	many	TRBV2	TRBD2	TGTGCCAGCAGTCCACGCCTCCACGGGGGGGAGACCCAGTACTTC	CASSPRLHGGETQYF
TRBJ1-2	many	TRBV24-1	TRBD1	TGTGCCACCAGTGATACTCGGACAGGGGGCTCTGGCTACACCTTC	CATSDTRTGGSGYTF
TRBJ1-1	many	TRBV11-2	NA	TGTGCCAGCAGCATCAGCCTTAACACTGAAGCTTTCTTT	CASSISLNTEAFF
TRBJ2-7	NA	TRBV2	NA	TGTGCCAGCAGTATTGGGGGAAGGGGTTCCTTCTACGAGCAGTACTTC	CASSIGGRGSFYEQYF
TRBJ1-6	NA	TRBV2	NA	TGTGCCAGTAAAAATAATTCACCCCTCCACTTT	CASKNNSPLHF
TRBJ1-5	many	TRBV7-2	NA	TGTGCCAGCAGCTTTTATAATCAGCCCCAGCATTTT	CASSFYNQPQHF
TRBJ2-7	many	TRBV9	NA	TGTGCCAGCACTGGGGGGCAGGGGGGCCCCTACGAGCAGTACTTC	CASTGGQGGPYEQYF
TRBJ1-1	NA	TRBV11-2	NA	TGTGCCAGCAGCCGAGGACAAAGTGGGGCTTTCTTT	CASSRGQSGAFF
TRBJ2-6	few	TRBV20-1	NA	TGCAGTGCTAGACGAGGGGATCCTGAAGCTTTC	CSARRGDPEAF
TRBJ2-7	few	TRBV20-1	TRBD1	TGCAGTGCTAGAGTGAACAGGGGGTACGAGCAGTACTTC	CSARVNRGYEQYF
TRBJ1-1	NA	TRBV27	NA	TGTGCCAGCAGTTTGGTTCGGATGAACACTGAAGCTTTCTTT	CASSLVRMNTEAFF
TRBJ1-2	NA	TRBV2	TRBD1	TGTGCCAGCACCCCAGGACAGGGGGCATCGTCTGGCTACACCTTC	CASTPGQGASSGYTF
TRBJ1-1	NA	TRBV14	TRBD1	TGTGCCAGCAGCCACACACAGGGGAGTCCTTTCTTT	CASSHTQGSPFF
TRBJ2-1	once	TRBV7-9	TRBD1	TGTGCCAGCAGTCCAATAGACAGGGGGACCTACAATGAGCAGTTCTTC	CASSPIDRGTYNEQFF
TRBJ1-2	NA	TRBV7-2	NA	TGTGCCAGCAGCACGTCGGGGGGGGGTGGCTACACCTTC	CASSTSGGGGYTF
TRBJ1-1	many	TRBV2	NA	TGTGCCAGCAGCGAAGGCAGGGGCAACACTGAAGCTTTCTTT	CASSEGRGNTEAFF
TRBJ1-4	few	TRBV28	NA	TGTGCCAGCAGGGGTTCGGCGGATGAAAAACTGTTTTTT	CASRGSADEKLFF
TRBJ1-6	once	TRBV15	NA	TGTGCCACCAGCAGAGGAGGGTTGGCTTCACCCCTCCACTTT	CATSRGGLASPLHF
TRBJ2-2	NA	TRBV20-1	NA	TGCAGTGCGGCACCGAGCCCCACCGGGGAGCTGTTTTTT	CSAAPSPTGELFF
TRBJ2-7	NA	TRBV5-1	NA	TGCGCCAGCAGCTTAGGACGGTATACCTACGAGCAGTACTTC	CASSLGRYTYEQYF
TRBJ2-7	NA	TRBV20-1	TRBD1	TGCAGTGCTAGAGATGGACAGGGCGCCCACGAGCAGTACTTC	CSARDGQGAHEQYF
TRBJ2-1	NA	TRBV29-1	NA	TGCAGCGACGATGAGCAGTTCTTC	CSDDEQFF
TRBJ1-6	NA	TRBV7-9	NA	TGTGCCAGCAGCCACCCTGGGCTTAATTCACCCCTCCACTTT	CASSHPGLNSPLHF
TRBJ2-7	NA	TRBV19	NA	TGTGCCAGTAGCGCAGGACAGACCTACGAGCAGTACTTC	CASSAGQTYEQYF
TRBJ2-7	NA	TRBV29-1	NA	TGCAGCGCGTACGAGGGAACAGTGTACGAGCAGTACTTC	CSAYEGTVYEQYF
TRBJ1-5	many	TRBV19	NA	TGTGCCAGTAAGGTGATTGCGTCTAGCAATCAGCCCCAGCATTTT	CASKVIASSNQPQHF
TRBJ2-5	NA	TRBV12-3/TRBV12-4	NA	TGTGCCAGCAGTCCGGCCCGATCCAGATTAATCTTGTCCCAGTACTTC	CASSPARSRLILSQYF
TRBJ2-5	once	TRBV7-9	NA	TGTGCCACCAGTACCCACTCCGGGGAGACCCAGTACTTC	CATSTHSGETQYF
TRBJ1-6	few	TRBV13	NA	TGTGCCAGCAGCTTAGGTCCAGGGGTGAGGTCACCCCTCCACTTT	CASSLGPGVRSPLHF
TRBJ1-2	few	TRBV10-3	NA	TGTGCCATCAGTGATAGGGTTTTCACCTTC	CAISDRVFTF
TRBJ2-7	once	TRBV29-1	NA	TGCAGCAGTTTTGGGGGAGTCTACGAGCAGTACTTC	CSSFGGVYEQYF
TRBJ1-4	NA	TRBV2	TRBD1	TGTGCCAGCGAAACGGACAGGCGGACTGAAAAACTGTTTTTT	CASETDRRTEKLFF